This TCR beta chain was identified in a study of T cell responses to AZD1222 COVID-19 vaccine. Notes on the study in general: Donors were largely white British and mainly female; clonal diversity was possibly underestimated.

The repertoire was sequenced with immunoSEQ multiplex PCR; TCRdb's copy has only in-frame clones and lacks some. The sample includes some 160,000 clones, approximately 90% of them seen just once. Researchers grouped second doses given at about 4 or about 12 weeks into one pool. With respect to this clone: Its antigen is currently unknown.

The clonotype originates from an adult who received the AZD1222 COVID-19 vaccine. Source: peripheral blood, taken 28 days after the second AZD1222 dose.

The DNA for the CDR3 is TGTGCCACCAGTGAAGCCTGGAGCAATCAGCCCCAGCATTTT. It is translated as CATSEAWSNQPQHF. This rearrangement joins TRBV24-1 to TRBJ1-5, with no clear D. This CDR3 contains 14 residues. V lost 4 bases to trimming and J lost 1 base, with 7 bases between them. Germline-derived CDR1 and CDR2 are KGHDR and SFDVKD.